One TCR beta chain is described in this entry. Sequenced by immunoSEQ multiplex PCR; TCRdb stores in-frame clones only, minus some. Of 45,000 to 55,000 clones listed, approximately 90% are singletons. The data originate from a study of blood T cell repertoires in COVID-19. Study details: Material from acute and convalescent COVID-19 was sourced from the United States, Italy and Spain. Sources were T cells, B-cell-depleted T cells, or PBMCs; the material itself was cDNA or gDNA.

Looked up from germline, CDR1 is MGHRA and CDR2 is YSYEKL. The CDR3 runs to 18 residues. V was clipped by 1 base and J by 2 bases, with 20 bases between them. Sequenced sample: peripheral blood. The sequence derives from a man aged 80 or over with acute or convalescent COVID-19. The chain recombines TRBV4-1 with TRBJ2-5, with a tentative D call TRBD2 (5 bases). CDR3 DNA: TGCGCCAGCAGCCAAGCTCTCGACTACCTCTTTGTTCAAGAGACCCAGTACTTC. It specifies CASSQALDYLFVQETQYF.